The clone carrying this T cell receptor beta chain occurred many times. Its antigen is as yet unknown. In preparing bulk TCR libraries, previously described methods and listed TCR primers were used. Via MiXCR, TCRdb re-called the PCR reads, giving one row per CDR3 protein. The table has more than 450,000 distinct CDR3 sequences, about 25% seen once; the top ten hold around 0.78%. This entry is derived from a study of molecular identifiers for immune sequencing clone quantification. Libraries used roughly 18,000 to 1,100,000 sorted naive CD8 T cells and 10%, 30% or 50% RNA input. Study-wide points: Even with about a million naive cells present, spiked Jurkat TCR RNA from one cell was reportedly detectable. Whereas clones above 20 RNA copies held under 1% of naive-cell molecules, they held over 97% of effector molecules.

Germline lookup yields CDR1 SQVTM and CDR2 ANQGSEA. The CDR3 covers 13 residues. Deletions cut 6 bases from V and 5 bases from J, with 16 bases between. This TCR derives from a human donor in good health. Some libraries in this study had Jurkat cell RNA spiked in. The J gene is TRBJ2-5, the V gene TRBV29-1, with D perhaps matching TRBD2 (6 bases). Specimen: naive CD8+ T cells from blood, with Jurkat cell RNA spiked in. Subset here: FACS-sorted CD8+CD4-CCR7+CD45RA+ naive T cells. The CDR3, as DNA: TGCAGCGTGAGCCCCGGGACTTCGGAGACCCAGTACTTC. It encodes CSVSPGTSETQYF.